These 25 T cell receptor beta chains came from one sample sequenced in a study of CD8+ T cells in alopecia areata. RNA was extracted and reverse transcribed into cDNA as the sequencing template. Profiling relied on immunoSEQ multiplex PCR, and the TCRdb table lists in-frame clones only, not all of them. The table records about 190,000 clones, 60% to 70% of them present only once. The treatment was: oral pan-JAK inhibitor, 5-10 mg twice daily. Sequenced here: CD4+ T cells sorted from blood, sampled at week 4, from a patient treated with tofacitinib. The receptor source for this set is a human donor with alopecia areata.

This chain connects TRBV25-1 to TRBJ2-1; D gene ambiguous. The CDR3 consists of 16 residues. Per germline, CDR1 MGHDK and CDR2 SYGVNS. V lost 1 base and J lost 0, with 10 bases in between. CDR3 sequence reads: CASSESGRTSYNEQFF. The CDR3 DNA reads TGTGCCAGCAGTGAATCCGGAAGGACCTCCTACAATGAGCAGTTCTTC.

The chain employs TRBV4-1 and TRBJ2-7, with D perhaps given as TRBD1 or TRBD2 (5 bases each). V gave up 4 bases and J gave up 3 bases, with 13 bases separating them. The germline V gene has CDR1 MGHRA and CDR2 YSYEKL. The CDR3 runs 14 residues. CDR3: CASSPGTQGYEQYF. CDR3 in DNA: TGCGCCAGCAGCCCGGGGACGCAAGGCTACGAGCAGTACTTC.

Turning to this clone: Additional DNA sequences in this sample encode the identical CDR3. V usage is TRBV29-1 and J usage is TRBJ1-1, with 7 bases identical to TRBD1. The CDR3 totals 12 residues. V shed 5 bases, J shed 2 bases, and the junction held 2 bases outside the gene matches. In germline, CDR1 is SQVTM, CDR2 ANQGSEA. CDR3 bases: TGCAGCGTTCACAGGGGTAACACTGAAGCTTTCTTT. Encoded protein: CSVHRGNTEAFF.

DNA of the CDR3: TGTGCCAGCAGCCCCCAGGGGGAACACTATGGCTACACCTTC. The encoded protein is CASSPQGEHYGYTF. The genes are TRBV5-5 and TRBJ1-2; the match to TRBD1 covers 7 bases. The V and J ends lost 4 bases and 3 bases, in that order; junction bases with no gene match: 6. Germline values: CDR1 SGHKS, CDR2 YYEKEE (reference sequence). This CDR3 is 14 amino acids long.

The chain links TRBV29-1 to TRBJ2-5; D unresolved. The CDR3 totals 13 residues. Germline CDR1 SQVTM, CDR2 ANQGSEA. V lost 5 bases and J lost 0, with 10 bases in between. CDR3: CSVFAAYQETQYF. CDR3 nucleotide sequence: TGCAGCGTTTTTGCGGCGTACCAAGAGACCCAGTACTTC.

The V and J genes are TRBV30 and TRBJ2-1; 8 bases are a match to TRBD2. The CDR3 extends over 16 amino acids. V was pared by 0 bases and J by 0 bases, with 4 bases of the junction left unmatched. From germline, CDR1 is GTSNPN and CDR2 SVGIG (reference sequence). CDR3 region: CAWSVRLASSYNEQFF. The CDR3 DNA reads TGTGCCTGGAGTGTCCGACTAGCGAGCTCCTACAATGAGCAGTTCTTC.

The V gene is TRBV11-2, the J gene TRBJ1-1; D might be TRBD1 (6 bases). Germline V gene lookup returns CDR1 SGHAT and CDR2 FQNNGV. The CDR3 has 14 residues. Trimming took off 6 bases at V and 1 base at J, with 12 bases between the two ends. This CDR3 is CASSRGQPNTEAFF. CDR3 DNA sequence: TGTGCCAGCAGTAGGGGACAACCGAACACTGAAGCTTTCTTT. Full variable domain (rest looked up from reference TRBV11-2 and TRBJ1-1): EAGVAQSPRYKIIEKRQSVAFWCNPISGHATLYWYQQILGQGPKLLIQFQNNGVVDDSQLPKDRFSAERLKGVDSTLKIQPAKLEDSAVYLCASSRGQPNTEAFFGQGTRLTVV.

Only one count was recorded for this clone. V usage is TRBV5-1 and J usage is TRBJ2-5; the D gene is possibly TRBD2 (5 bases). Germline V gene lookup returns CDR1 SGHRS and CDR2 YFSETQ. V was pared by 0 bases and J by 5 bases, with 11 bases between. CDR3 length equals 14 residues. The CDR3 region has the DNA TGCGCCAGCAGCTTGGATAGCGTCCCGGAGACCCAGTACTTC. Translation: CASSLDSVPETQYF.

The V and J genes are TRBV23-1 and TRBJ2-7, with no clear D. TRBV23-1 is annotated as an ORF whose role is uncertain. The CDR3 is made up of 11 amino acids. V dropped 11 bases and J dropped 1 base, with 9 bases sitting between them. CDR3 nucleotide sequence: TGCGCCTGTCGCACATCCTACGAGCAGTACTTC. Its protein product is CACRTSYEQYF.

The chain joins TRBV7-9 to TRBJ1-2; no clear D. The CDR3 totals 13 residues. CDR1 and CDR2 from the germline V gene are SEHNR and FQNEAQ (reference sequence). Trimming cost V 6 bases and J 6 bases, with 14 bases left between them. DNA for the CDR3: TGTGCCAGCAGTTTGGACGGCTTGGATGGCTACACCTTC. Residues: CASSLDGLDGYTF.

This sequence joins TRBV30 and TRBJ2-3; 7 bases fit TRBD2. Trimming took 3 bases from V and 2 from J; bases not matched to a gene: 5. This CDR3 contains 14 residues. Germline assignment: CDR1 GTSNPN and CDR2 SVGIG (reference sequence). CDR3 residues: CAWRWGGVTDTQYF. CDR3 DNA: TGTGCCTGGAGATGGGGAGGGGTCACAGATACGCAGTATTTT. Supplemented by reference TRBV30 and TRBJ2-3, the full variable domain reads SQTIHQWPATLVQPVGSPLSLECTVEGTSNPNLYWYRQAAGRGLQLLFYSVGIGQISSEVPQNLSASRPQDRQFILSSKKLLLSDSGFYLCAWRWGGVTDTQYFGPGTRLTVL.

The rearrangement joins TRBV6-5 to TRBJ2-7, with D perhaps assigned TRBD1 or TRBD2 (6 bases each). Germline CDR1 and CDR2: MNHEY and SVGAGI. The CDR3 spans 11 residues. Trimming left V 6 bases short and J 6 bases short, with 9 bases between. The CDR3 reads CASSPGAEQYF. The CDR3 region has the DNA TGTGCCAGCAGCCCGGGGGCCGAGCAGTACTTC.

The chain has TRBV5-1 and TRBJ1-2; D remains unclear. V lost 4 bases and J 7 bases, leaving 17 bases between the germline ends. Per the germline V gene, CDR1 is SGHRS and CDR2 is YFSETQ. The length of the CDR3 is 14 residues. CDR3 nucleotides: TGCGCCAGCAGCCTTGATTGGGGAAGCGGTGGCTACACCTTC. Amino acids: CASSLDWGSGGYTF.

V gene TRBV6-1 combines with J gene TRBJ2-5, with a possible D match to TRBD2 (5 bases). Germline values: CDR1 MNHNS, CDR2 SASEGT. The germline V and J ends were trimmed by 5 bases and 0 bases, with 7 bases remaining between them. The CDR3 has 13 residues. The chain's CDR3 is CASSRTYQETQYF. CDR3 in DNA: TGTGCCAGCAGTCGGACTTACCAAGAGACCCAGTACTTC.

The CDR3 reads CASTPNTLAGGKQYF. For the CDR3, the DNA is TGTGCCAGCACCCCAAATACTCTAGCGGGGGGAAAGCAGTACTTC. The V and J genes are TRBV9 and TRBJ2-7; 11 bases agree with TRBD2. This CDR3 has 15 residues. The V gene end was trimmed by 6 bases and the J gene end by 8 bases; junction bases not matched to a gene: 13. In germline, CDR1 is SGDLS, CDR2 YYNGEE.

In the case of this clone: The sample carries other DNA sequences with the same CDR3. This rearrangement joins TRBV18 to TRBJ2-7, with 7 bases lining up with TRBD2. The germline CDR1 and CDR2 sequences are KGHSH and LQKENI. V dropped 3 bases and J dropped 0; count of bases not matched to a gene: 2. The CDR3 runs to 14 residues. CDR3 amino acids: CASSPGLSSYEQYF. The CDR3 coding sequence is TGTGCCAGCTCACCGGGACTAAGCTCCTACGAGCAGTACTTC.

The gene calls are TRBV15 and TRBJ2-2; 7 bases line up with TRBD1. Germline CDR1 is LNHNV and CDR2 is YYDKDF (reference sequence). J was trimmed by 3 bases and V by 8 bases; bases with no gene match: 6. The CDR3 is 14 amino acids. The CDR3 nucleotides read TGTGCCACCGCCGGGACAGCCGACACCGGGGAGCTGTTTTTT. It codes for CATAGTADTGELFF.

This clone occurred a few times. The chain uses TRBV29-1 and TRBJ2-1, with 7 bases identical to TRBD2. The CDR3 covers 14 residues. The junction had 8 bases not matched to a gene; V was cut back by 6 bases and J by 3 bases. Looked up from germline, CDR1 is SQVTM and CDR2 is ANQGSEA. CDR3 loop: CSVPPPGGYNEQFF. The CDR3 nucleotides read TGCAGCGTGCCCCCTCCGGGGGGCTACAATGAGCAGTTCTTC.

Only one count was recorded for this clone. This chain uses TRBV30 with TRBJ2-1; TRBD1 might be the D (6 bases). Germline assignment: CDR1 GTSNPN and CDR2 SVGIG (reference sequence). The CDR3 is 18 amino acids. V was clipped by 4 bases and J by 0 bases, with 22 bases between them. CDR3 residues: CAWNRDRDVGASYNEQFF. CDR3 coding DNA: TGTGCCTGGAACCGGGACCGCGATGTGGGGGCCTCCTACAATGAGCAGTTCTTC.

The genes are TRBV5-1 and TRBJ2-5; D call uncertain. Germline-derived CDR1 and CDR2 are SGHRS and YFSETQ. V was pared by 3 bases and J by 5 bases, with 11 bases between. This CDR3 is built from 13 residues. CDR3 residues: CASSSAGTETQYF. Written as DNA, the CDR3 is TGCGCCAGCAGCTCCGCCGGAACCGAGACCCAGTACTTC.

The gene calls are TRBV5-1 and TRBJ1-2, with a tentative D call TRBD1 (5 bases). Trimming stripped 0 bases from V and 2 bases from J, with 14 bases between. The CDR3 is made up of 16 amino acids. In germline, CDR1 is SGHRS, CDR2 YFSETQ. As DNA, the CDR3 is TGCGCCAGCAGCTTGGAGTTCAGAGGACAAAACTATGGCTACACCTTC. Residues: CASSLEFRGQNYGYTF.

This clone occurred once. The J gene is TRBJ2-7, the V gene TRBV11-1, with 8 bases aligning to TRBD2. In germline, CDR1 is SGHAT, CDR2 FQDESV (reference sequence). This CDR3 comprises 16 residues. Trimming took 1 base from V and 0 from J; bases not matched to a gene: 5. The CDR3 is CASSLGRAGASYEQYF. The CDR3 bases are TGTGCCAGCAGCTTAGGACGAGCGGGGGCCTCCTACGAGCAGTACTTC.

This chain links TRBV15 with TRBJ2-7, with 8 bases that match TRBD1. The CDR3 covers 14 residues. Per the germline V gene, CDR1 is LNHNV and CDR2 is YYDKDF (reference sequence). Losses at the gene ends were 5 bases for V and 7 bases for J; bases not matched to a gene: 10. The CDR3 DNA reads TGTGCCACCAGCCTCCTCGGACAGGGCGGTGAGCAGTACTTC. Translated: CATSLLGQGGEQYF.

The CDR3 DNA is TGTGCCAGCAGCCAGCGGGGGGACTCCTACGAGCAGTACTTC. Translation: CASSQRGDSYEQYF. The chain combines TRBV7-2 with TRBJ2-7, with TRBD2 matching over 9 bases. Germline CDR1 and CDR2: SGHTA and FQGNSA. CDR3 length: 14 amino acids. Trimming took 5 bases from V and 0 from J; bases not matched to a gene: 2.

A single count supports this clone. This chain uses TRBV30 with TRBJ1-3, with D possibly matching TRBD1 (5 bases). Germline V lookup: CDR1 GTSNPN, CDR2 SVGIG (reference sequence). The CDR3 loop spans 14 amino acids. Trimming stripped 4 bases from V and 4 bases from J, with 14 bases between. The CDR3 here is CAWIPGMPGNTIYF. Here the CDR3 DNA reads TGTGCCTGGATTCCAGGGATGCCCGGAAACACCATATATTTT. Supplemented by reference TRBV30 and TRBJ1-3, the full variable domain reads SQTIHQWPATLVQPVGSPLSLECTVEGTSNPNLYWYRQAAGRGLQLLFYSVGIGQISSEVPQNLSASRPQDRQFILSSKKLLLSDSGFYLCAWIPGMPGNTIYFGEGSWLTVV.